Listed here are 9 T cell receptor beta chains from one sample, sequenced in a study of T cells in tumors after PD-1 blockade. The data were produced by immunoSEQ multiplex PCR, yet TCRdb's version contains in-frame clones alone and is incomplete. The table has several thousand clones, approximately 67% seen once; the top ten hold 7% to 10%. The sample consisted of tumor tissue, taken after anti-PD-1 treatment. Every receptor here comes from a human donor with basal cell carcinoma.

By share of the sample, this clone is large. This chain joins TRBV15 and TRBJ2-1, with D perhaps matching TRBD2 (5 bases). Trimming took off 4 bases at V and 7 bases at J, with 17 bases between the two ends. The CDR3 runs 15 residues. In germline, CDR1 is LNHNV, CDR2 YYDKDF (reference sequence). The CDR3 DNA is TGTGCCACCAGCACCATCATTGATCCGGGGAATGAGCAGTTCTTC. Its protein product is CATSTIIDPGNEQFF.

This sequence joins TRBV6-5 and TRBJ1-2; D perhaps matches TRBD1 (5 bases). The CDR3 has 15 amino acids. The V end was cut by 2 bases, the J end by 3 bases, with 13 bases between. Germline CDR1 and CDR2: MNHEY and SVGAGI. This chain's CDR3 is CASSYEAGLYYGYTF. CDR3 bases: TGTGCCAGCAGTTACGAAGCAGGGCTTTACTATGGCTACACCTTC.

The chain employs TRBV6-5 and TRBJ1-2; TRBD1 might be the D (6 bases). The germline V gene has CDR1 MNHEY and CDR2 SVGAGI. The CDR3 is 15 residues long. V was pared by 0 bases and J by 1 base, with 9 bases between. The CDR3 here is CASSYSGGVNYGYTF. For the CDR3, the DNA is TGTGCCAGCAGTTACTCAGGGGGAGTTAACTATGGCTACACCTTC.

The chain carries TRBV28 and TRBJ2-5; TRBD1 matches 9 bases. Looked up from germline, CDR1 is MDHEN and CDR2 is SYDVKM. The CDR3 loop spans 15 amino acids. V shed 4 bases and J 5 bases; nucleotides not matched to a gene: 8. The CDR3 here is CASSSQGQGRETQYF. CDR3 DNA: TGTGCCAGCAGTTCCCAGGGACAGGGTAGGGAGACCCAGTACTTC.

The J gene is TRBJ2-3, the V gene TRBV6-5, with D possibly matching TRBD2 (5 bases). The CDR3 is 14 residues long. V lost 6 bases, J lost 6 bases, and 16 bases lay in between. Per germline, CDR1 MNHEY and CDR2 SVGAGI. CDR3 sequence (DNA): TGTGCCAGCAGGATACTAGGGCCTCGCGATACGCAGTATTTT. Protein: CASRILGPRDTQYF.

By share, this clone ranks as medium-sized (0.01 to 0.1%). The V and J genes are TRBV29-1 and TRBJ1-1; 10 bases map to TRBD1. The CDR3 length is 13 residues. Unmatched junction bases numbered 8, after V lost 7 bases and J lost 6 bases. The V gene's germline CDR1 is SQVTM and CDR2 ANQGSEA. In nucleotides, the CDR3 is TGCAGCGCCCAGGGACAGGGGTGGGCTGAAGCTTTCTTT. As protein: CSAQGQGWAEAFF.

The chain joins TRBV4-3 to TRBJ2-7; D gene unclear. The germline V gene has CDR1 LGHNA and CDR2 YSLEER. CDR3 size: 15 residues. Trimming left V 2 bases short and J 2 bases short, with 13 bases between. DNA of the CDR3: TGCGCCAGCAGCCAACAGCAGGTTGGGACCTACGAGCAGTACTTC. It encodes CASSQQQVGTYEQYF.

The chain couples TRBV2 to TRBJ1-2; D remains unclear. With 4 bases removed from V and 3 bases from J, the gap between germline ends came to 6 bases. Germline V gives CDR1 SNHLY, CDR2 FYNNEI. This CDR3 comprises 12 residues. CDR3 in amino acids: CASSGVDYGYTF. The CDR3 coding sequence is TGTGCCAGCAGTGGTGTGGACTATGGCTACACCTTC.

The gene calls are TRBV6-1 and TRBJ2-3, with TRBD2 identical over 9 bases. This CDR3 is built from 16 residues. V lost 4 bases and J lost 1; bases outside the gene matches: 6. The V gene's germline CDR1 is MNHNS and CDR2 SASEGT. CDR3 protein: CASSVVGGRGTDTQYF. The CDR3 DNA sequence: TGTGCCAGCAGTGTTGTCGGCGGGAGGGGCACAGATACGCAGTATTTT.